This T cell receptor (beta chain) was documented in a study of siplizumab effects on memory and regulatory T cells. Study outcomes and limitations: Phenotypic classification as naive or memory proved unattainable for roughly 75-95% of proliferating CD4+ or CD8+ clones. The study found naive T cells seemingly more diverse than memory cells and seemingly major alloresponse contributors. Significant reduction of alloreactive sequences traceable to unstimulated CD4+ memory cells was observed with siplizumab.

Deletions cut 0 bases from V and 0 bases from J, with 16 bases between. CDR1 and CDR2 from the germline V gene are SGDLS and YYNGEE. The CDR3 totals 17 residues. Per sample, the assay covered 95,000 to 100,000 TCR templates. Profiling relied on immunoSEQ multiplex PCR, and the TCRdb table lists in-frame clones only, not all of them. The table lists roughly 80,000 clones, about 87% of them singletons. With regard to this clone: Its specificity is not known.

The clonotype comes from a human donor in good health. The V and J genes are TRBV9 and TRBJ2-7; the D gene is possibly TRBD1 (5 bases). Sequencing was performed on Tregs sorted from blood. CDR3 residues: CASSVGPRTTSSYEQYF. CDR3 bases: TGTGCCAGCAGCGTAGGTCCTCGGACAACGAGCTCCTACGAGCAGTACTTC. Variable domain in full (rest from reference TRBV9 and TRBJ2-7): DSGVTQTPKHLITATGQRVTLRCSPRSGDLSVYWYQQSLDQGLQFLIQYYNGEERAKGNILERFSAQQFPDLHSELNLSSLELGDSALYFCASSVGPRTTSSYEQYFGPGTRLTVT.